The entry below describes one T cell receptor (beta chain). Its antigen remains undetermined. No base-level quality is on record; no much larger clone is a single base apart. This sample's time point label indicates: baseline before first vaccination. Reading the label with the study, this specimen's treatment or condition is: meningococcal conjugate vaccine given as trial control. Vaccinee samples came from UK trials COV001 and COV002, including a single-blind randomized controlled phase 2/3 trial of AZD1222 (ChAdOx1 nCoV-19) in healthy adults. Trial participant PBMC samples were collected at day 0 and day 28 after the second dose for TCRbeta chain sequencing. The data derive from a study of T cell responses to AZD1222 COVID-19 vaccine (dated by TCRdb to the early 2020s). For the wider study: A total of about 230 trial participants underwent TCR sequencing, of whom some 210 received two doses of AZD1222 and 26 received two doses of the MenACWY control vaccine. Trial participants were enrolled by age into subgroups of 18-55, 56-69 and 70-plus years, and approximately 150, 30 and 60 TCR-sequenced participants, respectively, were included in these subgroups. The paper as a whole reports these results and caveats: Most participants were white British and females outnumbered males, and the authors suggested that clonal diversity may have been underestimated. No day 14 peak-response samples were available, so repertoires were characterized only after the peak T cell response. Conclusions about previously exposed vaccinees are limited because only six or seven AZD1222 recipients were SARS-CoV-2 seropositive at baseline. The 56-69-year group was small, and its depth increase did not reach significance, likely because of low power. After two AZD1222 doses, spike-specific TCR breadth and depth were significantly higher than at day 0 and than in MenACWY recipients. The whole spike protein was spanned by vaccine-associated CD4 TCRs, and dominant responses were seen in regions 160-218 and 743-854. Reportedly, close to half of the unique spike-specific TCRs recognized epitopes lying outside the regions that are mutated in the B.1.351 and B.1.1.7 variants.

The CDR3 regions of human TCRbeta chains were analyzed by immunosequencing. In the original analysis: TCRs in the repertoires were matched against a reference library of SARS-CoV-2-specific TCRs that had been generated with the MIRA antigen-specificity platform. Breadth was defined as the fraction of unique TCRs that were SARS-CoV-2-associated, and depth was defined as the fraction of total T cells that were SARS-CoV-2-associated. Using the MIRA data, every spike-specific TCR was mapped to the spike region that the TCR reacted to and assigned to either a CD4 or a CD8 class. Log10-transformed breadth and depth values were compared by one-way ANOVA with Sidak's multiple comparisons tests. Drawn from immuneACCESS, this table holds only the in-frame rearrangements with V and J called that TCRdb kept. Clones are partly lost; checked studies trace under half to an unresolved V gene and leave the rest unexplained. Clone size and V and J calls were adopted from that table, with D and trimming inferred from the DNA. For this sample the table gives about 100,000 clones, of which about nine tenths were detected only once. Approximately 3.1% of the sample is held by the ten biggest clonotypes.

The V end gives up 3 bases and the J end 7 bases, leaving 1 base in the junction not matched to a gene. Inclusive of the bounding cysteine and phenylalanine, the CDR3 is 13 residues long. Only the CDR3 part of the read is kept: 39 bases, read in frame from the first base. As encoded in the germline V gene, CDR1 is SNHLY while CDR2 is FYNNEI. The receptor was isolated from an adult in good health. Material: peripheral blood, obtained on day 0 of MenACWY control vaccination. Here the chain combines TRBV2 and TRBJ1-2, and TRBD1 matches 11 of the central bases. The CDR3 sequence is CASSEGQGGGYTF. The DNA reads as follows: TGTGCCAGCAGTGAGGGACAGGGGGGTGGCTACACCTTC.